These T cell receptor beta chains were read from a single sample in a study of tumor-infiltrating lymphocytes in primary liver carcinoma. TCRdb reprocessed the multiplex PCR reads with MiXCR, giving one entry per CDR3 protein. Of approximately 330,000 distinct CDR3 sequences listed, about 65% are singletons. What was sequenced was peripheral blood. These receptors all come from a man aged 35 to 55 with primary liver carcinoma and hepatitis B virus infection. Each CDR3 is given with its conserved first and last residue. The order of the fields is clone size, V gene, D gene, J gene, CDR3 protein, CDR3 DNA. The D gene is left open where the match is weak. The listing skips clone size in some rows; elsewhere it reads once, few, many or a size class.

>-|TRBV5-4|TRBD2|TRBJ2-2
CASSLIVAGGSGELFF
TGTGCCAGCAGCTTGATAGTAGCGGGAGGATCCGGGGAGCTGTTTTTT
>-|TRBV29-1|-|TRBJ2-5
CSARAWDGQYQETQYF
TGCAGCGCCCGGGCATGGGATGGGCAGTACCAAGAGACCCAGTACTTC
>once|TRBV6-6|TRBD1|TRBJ1-2
CASSIRQGWDGYTF
TGTGCCAGTAGTATCCGACAGGGTTGGGATGGCTACACCTTC
>-|TRBV2|-|TRBJ2-2
CASRGAGTNTWELFF
TGTGCCAGCAGGGGAGCAGGGACGAACACCTGGGAGCTGTTTTTT
>-|TRBV6-5|-|TRBJ2-1
CASRIGLYNEQFF
TGTGCCAGCCGGATAGGGCTGTACAATGAGCAGTTCTTC
>-|TRBV5-1|-|TRBJ2-2
CASRRFSESTGELFF
TGCGCTAGCAGGAGATTTAGCGAGAGCACCGGGGAGCTGTTTTTT
>once|TRBV11-1|TRBD2|TRBJ2-1
CASSPREGLAVDNEQFF
TGTGCCAGCAGCCCCCGAGAAGGACTAGCGGTAGACAATGAGCAATTCTTC
>many|TRBV11-2|-|TRBJ2-1
CASSLDYREIPYNEQFF
TGTGCCAGCAGCTTAGATTACCGGGAGATTCCCTACAATGAGCAGTTCTTC
>many|TRBV4-2|-|TRBJ2-3
CASSQERYDTQYF
TGTGCCAGCAGCCAAGAACGGTACGATACGCAGTATTTT
>-|TRBV4-3|-|TRBJ2-2
CANGQEGTGELFF
TGCGCCAACGGCCAAGAAGGCACCGGGGAGCTGTTTTTT